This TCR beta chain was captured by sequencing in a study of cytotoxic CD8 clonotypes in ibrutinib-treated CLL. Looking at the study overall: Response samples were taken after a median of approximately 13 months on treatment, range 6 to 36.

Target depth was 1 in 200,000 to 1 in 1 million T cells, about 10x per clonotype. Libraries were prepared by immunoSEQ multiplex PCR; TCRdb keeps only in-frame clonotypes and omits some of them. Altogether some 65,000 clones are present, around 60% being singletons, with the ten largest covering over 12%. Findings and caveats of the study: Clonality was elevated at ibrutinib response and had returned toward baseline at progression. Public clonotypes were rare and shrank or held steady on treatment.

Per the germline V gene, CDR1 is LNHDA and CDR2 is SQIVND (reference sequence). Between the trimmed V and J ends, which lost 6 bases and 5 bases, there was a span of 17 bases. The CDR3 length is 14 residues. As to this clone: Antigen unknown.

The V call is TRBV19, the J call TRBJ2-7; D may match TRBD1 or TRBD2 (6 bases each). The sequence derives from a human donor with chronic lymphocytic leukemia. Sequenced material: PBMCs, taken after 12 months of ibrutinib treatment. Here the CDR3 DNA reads TGTGCCAGTAGGTTCGTGGCAGGGGAGGACGAGCAGTACGTC. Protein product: CASRFVAGEDEQYV.